What follows are 16 T cell receptor beta chains derived from one specimen sequenced in a study of neurological immune-mediated disorders. Using its own MiXCR run on the 5' RACE reads, TCRdb lists one record per CDR3 protein. The sample has over 50,000 distinct CDR3 sequences, roughly 4.9% seen once; the top ten hold around 5.3%. Material for sequencing was PBMCs. These receptors were collected from a human donor with multiple sclerosis. The donor label of this sample is uncertain.

In this sample, this clonotype turned up many times. The J gene is TRBJ1-2, the V gene TRBV20-1; 7 bases agree with TRBD1. From germline, CDR1 is DFQATT and CDR2 SNEGSKA (reference sequence). CDR3 length: 14 residues. Germline trimming cut 5 bases from V and 1 base from J; bases unmatched to any gene: 7. The CDR3 DNA sequence: TGCAGTGCTGCAAGGGACAGCTTTAACTATGGCTACACCTTC. Its protein is CSAARDSFNYGYTF.

This clonotype has at least ten counts. V is TRBV7-2 and J is TRBJ1-1; D ambiguous. V was pared by 5 bases and J by 3 bases, with 16 bases between. Germline V lookup: CDR1 SGHTA, CDR2 FQGNSA. This CDR3 region has 15 residues. The CDR3 loop reads CASSRSGSWDTEAFF. CDR3 bases: TGTGCCAGCAGCCGATCCGGGTCCTGGGACACTGAAGCTTTCTTT.

This clonotype has ten or more counts. The rearrangement joins TRBV12-3 or TRBV12-4 to TRBJ1-2; D not resolved. Trimming cost V 4 bases and J 8 bases, with 11 bases left between them. The CDR3 contains 12 residues. The DNA for the CDR3 is TGTGCCAGCAGTTGGTCAATAAGAGGCTACACCTTC. It specifies CASSWSIRGYTF.

This clonotype was seen many times. The rearrangement uses TRBV5-1 and TRBJ2-3; TRBD2 might be the D (6 bases). Germline CDR1 is SGHRS and CDR2 is YFSETQ. The CDR3 contains 15 residues. V shed 5 bases and J shed 0 bases, with 13 bases lying between them. The DNA for the CDR3 is TGCGCCAGCAGACTTGGGACTCATAGCACAGATACGCAGTATTTT. It yields the protein CASRLGTHSTDTQYF. The full variable domain, with the rest looked up from reference TRBV5-1 and TRBJ2-3, is KAGVTQTPRYLIKTRGQQVTLSCSPISGHRSVSWYQQTPGQGLQFLFEYFSETQRNKGNFPGRFSGRQFSNSRSEMNVSTLELGDSALYLCASRLGTHSTDTQYFGPGTRLTVL.

This clonotype was recorded many times. V gene TRBV29-1 combines with J gene TRBJ1-2; D gene uncertain. This CDR3 region has 11 residues. Germline CDR1 and CDR2: SQVTM and ANQGSEA. Trimming took off 7 bases at V and 2 bases at J, with 8 bases between the two ends. The CDR3: CSAAENYGYTF. The DNA for the CDR3 is TGCAGCGCTGCAGAGAACTATGGCTACACCTTC.

This clonotype came up a few times. The V call is TRBV6-6, the J call TRBJ1-2; possible D gene TRBD1, 5 bases. Germline-derived CDR1 and CDR2 are MNHNY and SVGAGI (reference sequence). This CDR3 contains 14 residues. Deletions cut 6 bases from V and 7 bases from J, with 18 bases between. The CDR3 here is CASSPPGVQGGYTF. DNA of the CDR3: TGTGCCAGCAGCCCACCGGGGGTTCAGGGTGGCTACACCTTC.

This clonotype was found many times. V and J are TRBV5-1 and TRBJ1-1, with 9 bases matching TRBD1. V was clipped by 3 bases and J by 3 bases; unmatched bases: 6. Germline assignment: CDR1 SGHRS and CDR2 YFSETQ. The CDR3 is made up of 15 amino acids. The CDR3 loop reads CASSSGTGIYTEAFF. DNA of the CDR3: TGCGCCAGCAGCTCCGGGACAGGGATCTACACTGAAGCTTTCTTT.

This clonotype came up many times. The V call is TRBV12-3 or TRBV12-4, the J call TRBJ1-1; maybe TRBD1 (5 bases). V shed 0 bases and J shed 4 bases, with 12 bases lying between them. The CDR3 sequence is 15 residues long. CDR3 DNA sequence: TGTGCCAGCAGTTTAGCGGGGGTGGAATTCACTGAAGCTTTCTTT. Translating it yields CASSLAGVEFTEAFF.

This clonotype was detected ten times or more. J is TRBJ2-7 and V is TRBV5-1, with 8 bases lining up with TRBD1. V shed 4 bases, J shed 3 bases, and the junction held 6 bases outside the gene matches. The CDR3 is 14 amino acids. Germline V lookup: CDR1 SGHRS, CDR2 YFSETQ. The CDR3 loop is CASSPGQVNYEQYF. The CDR3 DNA sequence: TGCGCCAGCAGCCCGGGACAGGTAAACTACGAGCAGTACTTC.

This clonotype was seen at least ten times. The J gene is TRBJ2-7, the V gene TRBV24-1; 7 positions match TRBD1. This CDR3 has 14 amino acids. The V and J ends lost 3 bases and 2 bases, in that order; junction bases with no gene match: 3. CDR1 is KGHDR and CDR2 is SFDVKD in the germline V gene. The CDR3 DNA follows: TGTGCCACCAGTGATCCCCAGGGGGCCTACGAGCAGTACTTC. It is translated as CATSDPQGAYEQYF.

This clonotype has at least ten counts. The V call is TRBV2, the J call TRBJ1-5, with a possible D match to TRBD1 (6 bases). In germline, CDR1 is SNHLY, CDR2 FYNNEI. V lost 4 bases and J 7 bases, leaving 17 bases between the germline ends. The CDR3 extends over 15 amino acids. The CDR3, as DNA: TGTGCCAGCAGTGGGACGGGGGGCTCGGGGCAGCCCCAGCATTTT. Translation gives CASSGTGGSGQPQHF.

This clonotype has at least ten counts. The chain joins TRBV7-2 to TRBJ2-7, with D unresolved. This CDR3 has 13 residues. The germline V gene has CDR1 SGHTA and CDR2 FQGNSA. V was shortened by 3 bases and J by 7 bases, with 13 bases between the two germline ends. As DNA, the CDR3 is TGTGCCAGCAGCTTCACCCACGCGCGGGAGCAGTACTTC. As protein: CASSFTHAREQYF.

In this sample, this clonotype turned up many times. V gene TRBV5-1 combines with J gene TRBJ2-2; the D is unclear. From germline, CDR1 is SGHRS and CDR2 YFSETQ. V lost 4 bases and J lost 3, with 13 bases in between. The CDR3 totals 15 residues. CDR3 protein: CASSPSQVHTGELFF. The CDR3 DNA reads as TGCGCCAGCAGCCCCTCTCAGGTCCACACCGGGGAGCTGTTTTTT.

In its sample, this clonotype was seen many times. The V and J genes are TRBV5-1 and TRBJ1-2, with a tentative D call TRBD1 (5 bases). The germline gives CDR1 SGHRS, CDR2 YFSETQ. V lost 0 bases to trimming and J lost 2 bases, with 11 bases between them. The CDR3 totals 15 residues. As DNA, the CDR3 is TGCGCCAGCAGCTTGGCCGGGGGATCGAACTATGGCTACACCTTC. Its translation is CASSLAGGSNYGYTF.

Ten or more counts support this clonotype. The chain employs TRBV21-1 and TRBJ1-4; TRBD1 was called by the table and not checked on the DNA. TRBV21-1 is designated a pseudogene. This CDR3 comprises 20 residues. CDR3 residues: CASSKELSGTGDITNEKLFF. The CDR3 nucleotides read TGTGCCAGCAGCAAAGAACTGAGCGGGACAGGGGATATAACTAATGAAAAACTGTTTTTT.

This clonotype was seen only a few times. The gene calls are TRBV5-1 and TRBJ2-2; D is unresolved. CDR3 size: 14 residues. Germline lookup yields CDR1 SGHRS and CDR2 YFSETQ. The V end was cut by 4 bases, the J end by 4 bases, with 11 bases between. The CDR3 DNA reads TGCGCCAGCAGCCTACCGCAGTCCACCGGGGAGCTGTTTTTT. As protein: CASSLPQSTGELFF.